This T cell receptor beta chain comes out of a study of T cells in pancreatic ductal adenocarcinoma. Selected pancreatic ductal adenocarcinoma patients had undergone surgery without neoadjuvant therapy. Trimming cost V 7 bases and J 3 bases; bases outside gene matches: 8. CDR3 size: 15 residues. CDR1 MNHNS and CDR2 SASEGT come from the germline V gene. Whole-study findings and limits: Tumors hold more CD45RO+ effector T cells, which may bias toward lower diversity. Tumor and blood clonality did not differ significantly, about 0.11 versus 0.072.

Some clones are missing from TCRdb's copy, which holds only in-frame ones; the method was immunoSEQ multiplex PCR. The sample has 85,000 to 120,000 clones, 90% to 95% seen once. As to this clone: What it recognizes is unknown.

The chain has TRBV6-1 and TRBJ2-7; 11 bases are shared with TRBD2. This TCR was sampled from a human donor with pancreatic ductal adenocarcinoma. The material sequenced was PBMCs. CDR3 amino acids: CASTSGLAAHYEQYF. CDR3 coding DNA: TGTGCCAGCACCTCGGGACTAGCGGCCCACTACGAGCAGTACTTC.